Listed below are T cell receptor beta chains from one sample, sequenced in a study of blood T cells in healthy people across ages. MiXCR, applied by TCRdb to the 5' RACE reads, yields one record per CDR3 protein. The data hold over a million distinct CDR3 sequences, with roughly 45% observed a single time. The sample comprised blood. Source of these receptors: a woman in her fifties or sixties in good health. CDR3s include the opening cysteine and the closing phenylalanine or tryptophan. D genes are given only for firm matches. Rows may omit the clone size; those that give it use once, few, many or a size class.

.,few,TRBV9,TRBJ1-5,TGTGCCAGCGGTCGTTCCCAGCCCCAGCATTTT,CASGRSQPQHF
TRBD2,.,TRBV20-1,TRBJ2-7,TGCAGTGCTAGAGTGGGGACTAGCGTCAATGAGCAGTACTTC,CSARVGTSVNEQYF
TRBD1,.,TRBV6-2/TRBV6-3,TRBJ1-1,TGTGCCAGCAGTTACTCCCGGACAGGGCTTTACACTGAAGCTTTCTTT,CASSYSRTGLYTEAFF
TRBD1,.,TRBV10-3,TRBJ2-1,TGTGCCACCCAAGCCGGGACAGGGAACAATGAGCAGTTCTTC,CATQAGTGNNEQFF
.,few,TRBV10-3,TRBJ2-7,TGTGCCATCAGTGAGTCGAGGGGTCCCTACGAGCAGTACTTC,CAISESRGPYEQYF
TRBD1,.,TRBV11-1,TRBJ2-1,TGTGCCAGCTCTACCGGGACAGTTAACAATGAGCAGTTCTTC,CASSTGTVNNEQFF
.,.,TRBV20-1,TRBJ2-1,TGCAGTGCTAAAATAGACAGCCTGCCCACAGCGAACCAGTTCTTC,CSAKIDSLPTANQFF
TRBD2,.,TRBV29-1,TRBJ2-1,TGCAGTGTAAGCGGGATTTCTTCCAATGAGCAGTTCTTC,CSVSGISSNEQFF
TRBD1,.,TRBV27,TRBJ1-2,TGTGCCAGCAGTTTCCTCCGGACAGGGGTATGGTATGGCTACACCTTC,CASSFLRTGVWYGYTF
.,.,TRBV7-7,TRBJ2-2,TGTGCCAGCAGCTTAGGGGTTAGCGCCGGGGAGCAGTTTTTT,CASSLGVSAGEQFF
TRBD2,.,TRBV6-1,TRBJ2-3,TGTGCCAGCAGACCACTCTTAGCGGGAGATACGCAGTATTTT,CASRPLLAGDTQYF
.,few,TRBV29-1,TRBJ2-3,TGCAGCGTTGGGGTAGTGGTCACAGATACGCAGTATTTT,CSVGVVVTDTQYF
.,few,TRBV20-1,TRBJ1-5,TGCAGTGCTAGCAGCTGGTCGGAACAGTCAAATCAGCCCCAGCATTTT,CSASSWSEQSNQPQHF
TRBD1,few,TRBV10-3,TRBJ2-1,TGTGCCATCACCCGGGACAGGGGAGGGGGTAATGAGCAGTTCTTC,CAITRDRGGGNEQFF
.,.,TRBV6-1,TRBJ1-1,TGTGCCAGCAATATGGGGAACACTGAAGCTTTCTTT,CASNMGNTEAFF
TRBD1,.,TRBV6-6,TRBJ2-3,TGTGCCAGCAGTTGGCAGGGGGGCACAGATACGCAGTATTTT,CASSWQGGTDTQYF
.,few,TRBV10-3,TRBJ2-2,TGTGCCATCTCCAGTCAGGGGAACACCGGGGAGCTGTTTTTT,CAISSQGNTGELFF
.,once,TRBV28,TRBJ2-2,TGTGCCAGCAGTTTCACCGGGGTTTACGCCGGGGAGCTGTTTTTT,CASSFTGVYAGELFF
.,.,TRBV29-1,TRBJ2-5,TGCAGCGTTTCACCAGGGGCGACAAAAGAGACCCAGTACTTC,CSVSPGATKETQYF
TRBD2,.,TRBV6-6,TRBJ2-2,TGTGCCAGCAGATTCCTCGGCGCGGGAGTGGTCACCGGGGAGCTGTTTTTT,CASRFLGAGVVTGELFF
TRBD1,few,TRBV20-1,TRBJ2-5,TGCAGTGCAAGACAGGGGTGGGAGGAACAAGAGACCCAGTACTTC,CSARQGWEEQETQYF
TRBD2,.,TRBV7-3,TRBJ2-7,TGTGCCAGCAGCTCTAGACTAGCGGGGAACAATGAGCAGTACTTC,CASSSRLAGNNEQYF
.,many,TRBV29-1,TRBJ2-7,TGCAGCGTTGAAGATAAGAACGACGCCTACGAGCAGTACTTC,CSVEDKNDAYEQYF
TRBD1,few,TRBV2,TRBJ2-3,TGTGCCAGCCCGGCCGGGACAGATAGCACAGATACGCAGTATTTT,CASPAGTDSTDTQYF
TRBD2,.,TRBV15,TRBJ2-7,TGTGCCACCAGCGTCACTAGCGGGAGGGCCTACGAGCAGTACTTC,CATSVTSGRAYEQYF
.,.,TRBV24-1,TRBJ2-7,TGTGCCACCTCGCTGGGCAGGGGAAGAGTGGAGCAGTACTTC,CATSLGRGRVEQYF
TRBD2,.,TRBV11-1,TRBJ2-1,TGTACCAGCAGCTTTGGGGCGGGTGGGTGGCAGACCCGGACTAGCGTCTACAATGAGCAGTTCTTC,CTSSFGAGGWQTRTSVYNEQFF
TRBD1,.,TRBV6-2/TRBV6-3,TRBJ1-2,TGTGCCAGCAGTTACGCCCTACAGGGGAGTGACGGCTACACCTTC,CASSYALQGSDGYTF
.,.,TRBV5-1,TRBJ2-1,TGCGCCAGCAGCTTGGTTGGGCAGATCTACAATGAGCAGTTCTTC,CASSLVGQIYNEQFF
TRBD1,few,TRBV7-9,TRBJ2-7,TGTGCCAGCAGCACGGGACAGGGGGTCCCCGAGCAGTACTTC,CASSTGQGVPEQYF
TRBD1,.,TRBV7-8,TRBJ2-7,TGTGCCAGCAGCCTATGGACAGGGCTGGGCGAGCAGTATTTC,CASSLWTGLGEQYF
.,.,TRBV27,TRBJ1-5,TGTGCCAGCAGTTTACGGTTGGGGGGCCATCAGCCCCAGCATTTT,CASSLRLGGHQPQHF
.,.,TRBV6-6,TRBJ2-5,TGTGCCAGCGGCGAAGGGGTGGAGACCCAGTACTTC,CASGEGVETQYF
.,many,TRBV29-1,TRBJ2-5,TGCAGCGTTGTTTTTAGAGGGGAGACCCAGTACTTC,CSVVFRGETQYF
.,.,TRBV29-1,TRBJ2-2,TGCAGCGTTGTAGACGGGAACACCGGGGAGCTGTTTTTT,CSVVDGNTGELFF
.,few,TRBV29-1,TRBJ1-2,TGCAGCGTTGAAGAAGGGCGGGGGTGGGGTTATGGCTACACCTTC,CSVEEGRGWGYGYTF
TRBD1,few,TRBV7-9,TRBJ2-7,TGTGCCAGCAGCTTAGCGGGACAGAACTCCTACGAGCAGTACTTC,CASSLAGQNSYEQYF
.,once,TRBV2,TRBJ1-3,TGTGCTAGCAGTGACGGAAACACCATATATTTT,CASSDGNTIYF
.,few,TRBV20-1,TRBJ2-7,TGCAGTGCTAGGGGACGAAGCCAATACGAGCAGTACTTC,CSARGRSQYEQYF
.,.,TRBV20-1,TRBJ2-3,TGCAGTGCTAGAGATCCATTCGGCAACTTCCTAAGCACAGATACGCAGTATTTT,CSARDPFGNFLSTDTQYF
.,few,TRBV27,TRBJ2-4,TGTGCCAGCAGTTTATCCCCCCCCAACATTCAGTACTTC,CASSLSPPNIQYF
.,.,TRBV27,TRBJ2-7,TGTGCCAGCAGTTTATCGACCGGGACTTTTTACGAGCAGTACTTC,CASSLSTGTFYEQYF
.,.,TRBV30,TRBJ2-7,TGTGCCTGGAGTGCCCGGGACTACGAGCAGTACTTC,CAWSARDYEQYF
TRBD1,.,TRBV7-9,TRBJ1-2,TGTGCCAGCAGCCCGGCGGGGGACAGAGCGTTATTCTATGGCTACACCTTC,CASSPAGDRALFYGYTF
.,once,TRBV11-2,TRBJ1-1,TGTGCCAGCAGCTTATTCAAGGGGGGGGCTGAAGCTTTCTTT,CASSLFKGGAEAFF
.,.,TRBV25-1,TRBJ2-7,TGTGCCAGCACTTCGACTTTTGAGCAGTACTTC,CASTSTFEQYF
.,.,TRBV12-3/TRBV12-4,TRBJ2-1,TGTGCCAGCAGTTTGCAGAGGAACTACAATGAGCAGTTCTTC,CASSLQRNYNEQFF
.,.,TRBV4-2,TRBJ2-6,TGTGCCAGCAGCCAAGGGGGGGGCAGGATATACTCTGGGGCCAACGTCCTGACTTTC,CASSQGGGRIYSGANVLTF
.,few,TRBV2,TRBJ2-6,TGTGCCACCCGTCAGGGGGCCAACGTCCTGACTTTC,CATRQGANVLTF
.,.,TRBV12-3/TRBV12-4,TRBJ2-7,TGTGCCAGCAGCGCAACGGGAGACCTCTACAATGAGCAGTACTTC,CASSATGDLYNEQYF
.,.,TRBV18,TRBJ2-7,TGTGCCAGCTCTACCCCGTCCCATATCTACGAGCAGTACTTC,CASSTPSHIYEQYF
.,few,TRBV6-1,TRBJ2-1,TGTGCCAGCAGAACTAGGTCGGAGTACAATGAGCAGTTCTTC,CASRTRSEYNEQFF
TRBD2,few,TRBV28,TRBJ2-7,TGTGCCAGCAGCCGGAGGACTAGCGGGGGGCTTGGGCAGTACTTC,CASSRRTSGGLGQYF
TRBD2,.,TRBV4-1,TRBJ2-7,TGCGCCAGCAGCCAGACTAGCGGGAGGCGAGACGAGCAGTACTTC,CASSQTSGRRDEQYF
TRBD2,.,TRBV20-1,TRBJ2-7,TGCAGTGCTAGAGATTTACTAGCGGGATCCTACGAGCAGTACTTC,CSARDLLAGSYEQYF
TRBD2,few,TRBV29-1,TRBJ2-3,TGCAGCGTCGGGCTAGCGGGGGGCACAGATACGCAGTATTTT,CSVGLAGGTDTQYF
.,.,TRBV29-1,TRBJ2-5,TGCAGCGTCCTGGCCGGAGGGCCCACTAGAAATGAGCAGTACTTC,CSVLAGGPTRNEQYF
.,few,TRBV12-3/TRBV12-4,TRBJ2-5,TGTGCCAGCAGTTTTATTGGGGGGGAGACCCAGTACTTC,CASSFIGGETQYF